Listed below are T cell receptor beta chains from one sample, sequenced in a study of blood T cell repertoires in COVID-19. The method was immunoSEQ multiplex PCR; TCRdb's version includes in-frame clones alone and lacks a portion of them. This table holds roughly 200,000 clones, roughly 80% found once. Material: peripheral blood. Source of these receptors: a man aged 50-60 years with active or convalescent COVID-19. The CDR3 runs from the conserved cysteine through the conserved F or W. Each record gives: CDR3 DNA, CDR3 protein, clone size, V gene, J gene, D gene. D genes are given only for firm matches. Clone size appears in some rows only: once, few, many, or a class for an expanded clone.

CDR3 DNA: TGTGCCACCAGCAGGGGAGTAGGGCAGTTCTTC
CDR3 protein: CATSRGVGQFF
clone size: .
V gene: TRBV15
J gene: TRBJ2-1
D gene: .

CDR3 DNA: TGTGCCAGCAGCCAAGCCGGCGGGGTACGGCAGTACTTC
CDR3 protein: CASSQAGGVRQYF
clone size: once
V gene: TRBV14
J gene: TRBJ2-7
D gene: .

CDR3 DNA: TGTGCCAGCAGCGTAGATGTGGGCGGGGACAATGAGCAGTTCTTC
CDR3 protein: CASSVDVGGDNEQFF
clone size: .
V gene: TRBV9
J gene: TRBJ2-1
D gene: .

CDR3 DNA: TGCGCCAGCAGCGGAGGGTTGTATGAGCAGTTCTTC
CDR3 protein: CASSGGLYEQFF
clone size: once
V gene: TRBV5-1
J gene: TRBJ2-1
D gene: .

CDR3 DNA: TGTGCCAGCAGCCAAGGTGACAGGGGCCAGTACTTC
CDR3 protein: CASSQGDRGQYF
clone size: .
V gene: TRBV3-1/TRBV3-2
J gene: TRBJ2-5
D gene: TRBD1

CDR3 DNA: TGTGCCTGGTGCGGGACAGGGGCCACCGGGGAGCTGTTTTTT
CDR3 protein: CAWCGTGATGELFF
clone size: .
V gene: TRBV30
J gene: TRBJ2-2
D gene: TRBD1

CDR3 DNA: TGTGCCAGCAGCTCGCGCGGGGGGTCCGGGGAGCTGTTTTTT
CDR3 protein: CASSSRGGSGELFF
clone size: .
V gene: TRBV7-3
J gene: TRBJ2-2
D gene: TRBD2

CDR3 DNA: TGTGCCAGCATAGGGCCGGGGGAGACCCAGTACTTC
CDR3 protein: CASIGPGETQYF
clone size: .
V gene: TRBV2
J gene: TRBJ2-5
D gene: .

CDR3 DNA: TGTGCCACAAGGGGACTACCCACCGGGGAGCTGTTTTTT
CDR3 protein: CATRGLPTGELFF
clone size: .
V gene: TRBV6-5
J gene: TRBJ2-2
D gene: TRBD2

CDR3 DNA: TGTGCCAGCAGCTTAACGCGGGATTTAAATGAAAAACTGTTTTTT
CDR3 protein: CASSLTRDLNEKLFF
clone size: .
V gene: TRBV7-8
J gene: TRBJ1-4
D gene: .